This entry lists 27 T cell receptor beta chains sequenced from one sample in a study of cytomegalovirus exposure and HLA in healthy donors. Primers: 60 Vbeta forward and 13 Jbeta reverse. The protocol was immunoSEQ multiplex PCR, while the TCRdb copy is restricted to in-frame clones and leaves out a portion. Among roughly 92,000 clones listed, 6.5% to 8% were seen once. Sequencing was carried out using PBMCs. The receptors originated from a man over 45 in good health and CMV-seronegative.

This clone was observed a handful of times. V gene TRBV7-9 combines with J gene TRBJ1-2; 9 positions agree with TRBD1. V lost 6 bases to trimming and J lost 8 bases; unmatched junction nucleotides: 7. This CDR3 has 13 residues. Germline CDR1 SEHNR, CDR2 FQNEAQ (reference sequence). The CDR3 here is CASSTGTGNGYTF. The CDR3 nucleotides are TGTGCCAGCAGTACCGGGACAGGGAACGGCTACACCTTC.

The rearrangement joins TRBV7-3 to TRBJ2-2; the match to TRBD1 covers 8 bases. CDR1 and CDR2 from the germline V gene are SGHTA and FQGTGA. This CDR3 spans 15 amino acids. The J segment lost 1 base and the V segment lost 4 bases, leaving 2 bases of the junction unmatched. CDR3 sequence (DNA): TGTGCCAGCAGCTACGGGACAGGGAACACCGGGGAGCTGTTTTTT. Translated: CASSYGTGNTGELFF.

The rearrangement links TRBV11-2 to TRBJ2-3; TRBD1 is a possible D gene (6 bases). V was shortened by 7 bases and J by 6 bases, with 14 bases between the two germline ends. In germline, CDR1 is SGHAT, CDR2 FQNNGV. The CDR3 runs to 13 residues. The DNA for the CDR3 is TGTGCCAGCACCTTGAGTGGGGGCGATACGCAGTATTTT. Translation: CASTLSGGDTQYF.

V is TRBV7-6 and J is TRBJ2-1; 12 bases are a match to TRBD2. Germline lookup yields CDR1 SGHVS and CDR2 FNYEAQ. Trimming cost V 4 bases and J 0 bases; bases outside gene matches: 7. The CDR3 covers 18 residues. Written as DNA, the CDR3 is TGTGCCAGCAGCTCCCTAGCGGGGGGGCCGAGCTCCTACAATGAGCAGTTCTTC. This sequence encodes CASSSLAGGPSSYNEQFF.

J is TRBJ1-6 and V is TRBV7-9, with 7 positions matching TRBD1. The CDR3 runs to 16 residues. Germline CDR1 and CDR2: SEHNR and FQNEAQ (reference sequence). After removal of 4 bases from V and 9 bases from J, the junction contained 12 bases not matched to a gene. The CDR3 region has the DNA TGTGCCAGCAGCTCGTCCCGGGACAGTCAAAGTTCACCCCTCCACTTT. Its protein is CASSSSRDSQSSPLHF.

In its sample, this clone was seen a few times. The chain couples TRBV28 to TRBJ1-5; D is perhaps TRBD1 (6 bases). V was cut by 2 bases and J by 15 bases, with 23 bases left in between. The CDR3 has 15 residues. The germline CDR1 and CDR2 sequences are MDHEN and SYDVKM. In nucleotides, the CDR3 is TGTGCCAGCAGTTTACTGACAGGAGCCACTGACTTTCTGCATTTT. It yields the protein CASSLLTGATDFLHF.

In its sample, this clone was seen a few times. The rearrangement links TRBV27 to TRBJ2-7, with D perhaps TRBD1 (6 bases). Germline lookup yields CDR1 MNHEY and CDR2 SMNVEV (reference sequence). This CDR3 is built from 15 residues. The V and J ends lost 1 base and 5 bases respectively, with 15 bases between them. Written as DNA, the CDR3 is TGTGCCAGCAGTTTATTGGGACAAATTAACCACGAGCAGTACTTC. It translates to CASSLLGQINHEQYF.

CDR3 amino acids: CASSEEPVPNQPQHF. In DNA form, the CDR3 reads TGTGCCAGCAGTGAAGAACCGGTTCCTAATCAGCCCCAGCATTTT. V is TRBV6-1 and J is TRBJ1-5; D not certain. The CDR3 is 15 residues long. Germline CDR1 is MNHNS and CDR2 is SASEGT. The V end lost 1 base, the J end lost 4 bases, and 11 bases lay between the germline ends.

This clone has just a few counts. The chain links TRBV6-5 to TRBJ2-7; TRBD2 might be the D (6 bases). There are 13 residues in the CDR3. Germline V gene sequence: CDR1 MNHEY, CDR2 SVGAGI. Between the trimmed V and J ends, which lost 7 bases and 3 bases, there was a span of 13 bases. CDR3 loop: CASKEGPNYEQYF. The CDR3 DNA reads as TGTGCCAGCAAGGAGGGGCCAAACTACGAGCAGTACTTC.

This chain links TRBV10-3 with TRBJ1-1; TRBD1 agrees at 7 bases. This CDR3 comprises 16 residues. Trimming cost V 0 bases and J 0 bases; bases outside gene matches: 4. Germline V CDR1 and CDR2: ENHRY, SYGVKD. CDR3 nucleotides: TGTGCCATCAGTGAGTCCTCGACAGGGCTGAACACTGAAGCTTTCTTT. Translating it yields CAISESSTGLNTEAFF.

This clone was detected only a few times. The V gene is TRBV10-3, the J gene TRBJ1-2, with TRBD1 identical over 7 bases. In germline, CDR1 is ENHRY, CDR2 SYGVKD. CDR3 length: 15 residues. After removal of 6 bases from V and 7 bases from J, the junction contained 14 bases not matched to a gene. The CDR3 nucleotides read TGTGCCATCAGGGCCCAATCGGAGGGGGCTCGTGGCTACACCTTC. Translation: CAIRAQSEGARGYTF.

This clone was counted a few times. The V gene is TRBV28, the J gene TRBJ2-1; D is unclear. Germline V gene data show CDR1 as MDHEN and CDR2 as SYDVKM. With 3 bases removed from V and 7 bases from J, the gap between germline ends came to 4 bases. The CDR3 is made up of 11 amino acids. The CDR3 here is CASSFRNEQFF. Written as DNA, the CDR3 is TGTGCCAGCAGTTTCAGGAATGAGCAGTTCTTC.

This clone has more than one count but fewer than ten. The genes are TRBV19 and TRBJ2-3; D possibly corresponds to TRBD2 (5 bases). Trimming left V 7 bases short and J 7 bases short, with 18 bases between. Germline values: CDR1 LNHDA, CDR2 SQIVND (reference sequence). This CDR3 is built from 14 residues. CDR3 sequence reads: CASNPGNRTNTQYF. The DNA for the CDR3 is TGTGCCAGTAACCCGGGGAACCGCACTAATACGCAGTATTTT.

The chain employs TRBV18 and TRBJ1-1, with 9 bases identical to TRBD1. Germline-derived CDR1 and CDR2 are KGHSH and LQKENI. Trimming cost V 3 bases and J 5 bases; bases outside gene matches: 4. The CDR3 runs to 14 residues. The CDR3 loop reads CASSPGQGGTEAFF. CDR3 bases: TGTGCCAGCTCACCGGGACAGGGAGGGACTGAAGCTTTCTTT.

A few counts support this clone. This chain links TRBV20-1 with TRBJ1-5; D call uncertain. V lost 3 bases and J lost 4, with 4 bases in between. This CDR3 contains 11 residues. Germline V gives CDR1 DFQATT, CDR2 SNEGSKA (reference sequence). For the CDR3, the DNA is TGCAGTGCTAGTTATAATCAGCCCCAGCATTTT. Translated: CSASYNQPQHF.

This clone showed up just a few times. The CDR3 sequence is CASSPLQREGPYEQYF. The CDR3 nucleotides are TGTGCCAGCAGCCCCCTTCAGCGGGAGGGCCCCTACGAGCAGTACTTC. The J gene is TRBJ2-7, the V gene TRBV28; the match to TRBD2 covers 10 bases. Germline V gene lookup returns CDR1 MDHEN and CDR2 SYDVKM. With V trimmed by 6 bases and J by 2 bases, 10 bases remained unmatched. This CDR3 is built from 16 residues.

This chain joins TRBV19 and TRBJ1-5, with D possibly matching TRBD1 (5 bases). Germline V CDR1 and CDR2: LNHDA, SQIVND (reference sequence). V was shortened by 7 bases and J by 2 bases, with 15 bases between the two germline ends. This CDR3 is 15 amino acids long. CDR3 nucleotide sequence: TGTGCCAGTAAGTCAGGGCTGAATGGCAATCAGCCCCAGCATTTT. Translation: CASKSGLNGNQPQHF.

The chain is built from TRBV19 and TRBJ2-3; 9 positions agree with TRBD2. CDR1 and CDR2 (germline): LNHDA, SQIVND (reference sequence). The CDR3 is 15 amino acids. With V trimmed by 5 bases and J by 1 base, 4 bases remained unmatched. The DNA of the CDR3 is TGTGCCAGTAGTCCGTGGACTAGCGGCACAGATACGCAGTATTTT. This gives the protein CASSPWTSGTDTQYF.

This clone was seen more than once but under ten times. The chain joins TRBV6-5 to TRBJ1-1; unclear D gene. The V gene lost 2 bases and the J gene lost 5 bases, with 15 bases spanning the gap. The CDR3 loop spans 15 amino acids. Germline CDR1 reads MNHEY; CDR2 reads SVGAGI. Written as DNA, the CDR3 is TGTGCCAGCAGTTACGGGCATTTAGGATGGACTGAAGCTTTCTTT. It is translated as CASSYGHLGWTEAFF.

This chain connects TRBV14 to TRBJ2-5; D ambiguous. The CDR3 consists of 13 residues. V was cut by 1 base and J by 4 bases, with 7 bases left in between. Germline V gives CDR1 SGHDN, CDR2 FVKESK. For the CDR3, the DNA is TGTGCCAGCAGCCAAGCAGGTCGAGAGACCCAGTACTTC. Its translation is CASSQAGRETQYF.

The chain carries TRBV6-5 and TRBJ1-5, with a weak D call TRBD1 (5 bases). Trimming left V 4 bases short and J 2 bases short, with 15 bases between. Germline CDR1 MNHEY, CDR2 SVGAGI. This CDR3 is 16 amino acids long. CDR3 amino acids: CASSLHPGSRNQPQHF. DNA of the CDR3: TGTGCCAGCAGTTTGCACCCAGGGTCTCGCAATCAGCCCCAGCATTTT.

The table lists this clone with a few counts. This chain connects TRBV28 to TRBJ2-4; 7 bases align to TRBD1. In germline, CDR1 is MDHEN, CDR2 SYDVKM. V was clipped by 1 base and J by 0 bases; unmatched bases: 3. CDR3 size: 16 residues. The CDR3 coding sequence is TGTGCCAGCAGTTTATCTAGGGGGCTAGCCAAAAACATTCAGTACTTC. It codes for CASSLSRGLAKNIQYF.

The V gene is TRBV7-9, the J gene TRBJ2-1, with TRBD1 matching over 9 bases. The trim removed 5 bases at V and 7 bases at J, leaving 6 bases unmatched. The CDR3 contains 14 residues. Germline assignment: CDR1 SEHNR and CDR2 FQNEAQ (reference sequence). The CDR3 loop reads CASSPRDRENEQFF. In nucleotides, the CDR3 is TGTGCCAGCAGCCCACGGGACAGGGAAAATGAGCAGTTCTTC.

V gene TRBV11-1 combines with J gene TRBJ1-1; unclear D gene. Trimming removed 1 base from V and 5 bases from J, with 11 bases in between. The CDR3 spans 14 residues. Germline CDR1 and CDR2: SGHAT and FQDESV (reference sequence). CDR3 protein: CASSLVAGVTEAFF. The CDR3 DNA is TGTGCCAGCAGCTTAGTAGCGGGCGTGACTGAAGCTTTCTTT.

This clone was seen a handful of times. V usage is TRBV29-1 and J usage is TRBJ2-3; tentative D call: TRBD2 (5 bases). Trimming left V 1 base short and J 1 base short, with 12 bases between. Germline V CDR1 and CDR2: SQVTM, ANQGSEA. This CDR3 spans 15 amino acids. The DNA of the CDR3 is TGCAGCGTTGAAGCTCGGGGAAAACGCACAGATACGCAGTATTTT. It translates to CSVEARGKRTDTQYF.

The chain joins TRBV27 to TRBJ2-3, with TRBD2 matching 9 bases. Germline assignment: CDR1 MNHEY and CDR2 SMNVEV (reference sequence). The CDR3 is 15 residues long. Unmatched junction bases numbered 3, after V lost 4 bases and J lost 1 base. This chain's CDR3 is CASSSIAGGTDTQYF. For the CDR3, the DNA is TGTGCCAGCAGTTCAATAGCGGGAGGCACAGATACGCAGTATTTT.

CDR3 bases: TGTGCCAGCAGCTTGGAAAGGGGGTTGAACACTGAAGCTTTCTTT. Translating it yields CASSLERGLNTEAFF. The rearrangement links TRBV5-4 to TRBJ1-1, with D possibly matching TRBD1 (6 bases). The germline V and J ends were trimmed by 0 bases and 0 bases, with 9 bases remaining between them. There are 15 residues in the CDR3. The germline gives CDR1 SGHNT, CDR2 YYREEE (reference sequence).